This passage covers 29 T cell receptor beta chains from one sample sequenced in a study of healthy donors' naive CD4 and CD8 T cells. TCR libraries were built from 450 to 650 ng of total RNA by linear amplification. TCRdb passed the reads through MiXCR, listing each CDR3 protein once. The sample holds 150,000 to 200,000 distinct CDR3 sequences, over 60% seen once. The sequencing sample was made of naive CD4+ and CD8+ T cells sorted from blood, pooled from several donors. The source is a pool of human donors in good health; the sample pools cells from several healthy donors.

The chain employs TRBV6-5 and TRBJ2-7; D ambiguous. This CDR3 has 14 amino acids. Germline V CDR1 and CDR2: MNHEY, SVGAGI. V lost 5 bases and J lost 7, with 18 bases in between. CDR3 sequence: CASSQFASYNEQYF. The CDR3 DNA follows: TGTGCCAGCAGTCAATTCGCATCATACAATGAGCAGTACTTC.

V is TRBV6-2 or TRBV6-3 and J is TRBJ2-5, with D tentatively TRBD1 (6 bases). V was trimmed by 2 bases and J by 2 bases, leaving 12 bases between them. CDR1 is MNHEY and CDR2 is SVGEGT in the germline V gene. CDR3 length: 15 residues. CDR3 amino acids: CASSYPRDKQETQYF. The DNA for the CDR3 is TGTGCCAGCAGTTACCCCCGGGACAAGCAAGAGACCCAGTACTTC.

The chain recombines TRBV19 with TRBJ1-5; 8 positions agree with TRBD1. Germline CDR1 LNHDA, CDR2 SQIVND (reference sequence). This CDR3 spans 16 amino acids. J was trimmed by 3 bases and V by 4 bases; bases with no gene match: 8. CDR3 protein: CASSTMGQDPNQPQHF. Written as DNA, the CDR3 is TGTGCCAGTAGTACGATGGGACAGGACCCCAATCAGCCCCAGCATTTT.

V gene TRBV29-1 combines with J gene TRBJ1-1, with TRBD1 identical over 7 bases. This CDR3 region has 12 residues. Looked up from germline, CDR1 is SQVTM and CDR2 is ANQGSEA. Losses at the gene ends were 7 bases for V and 0 bases for J; bases not matched to a gene: 2. The CDR3 coding sequence is TGCAGCGCGGACAGGTTGAACACTGAAGCTTTCTTT. Translation: CSADRLNTEAFF.

This clonotype has more than one count but fewer than ten. The chain couples TRBV19 to TRBJ1-6; D ambiguous. From germline, CDR1 is LNHDA and CDR2 SQIVND (reference sequence). This CDR3 spans 13 amino acids. V lost 10 bases to trimming and J lost 7 bases, with 14 bases between them. CDR3: CATRRGSNSPLHF. In DNA, the CDR3 is TGTGCCACAAGACGAGGGTCGAATTCACCCCTCCACTTT.

The chain combines TRBV20-1 with TRBJ2-1, with 8 bases that match TRBD1. V lost 0 bases and J lost 8; bases outside the gene matches: 9. The CDR3 sequence is 15 residues long. Germline assignment: CDR1 DFQATT and CDR2 SNEGSKA (reference sequence). The DNA of the CDR3 is TGCAGTGCTAGAGATCCGCAGGGGGCTTGGTATGAGCAGTTCTTC. Translated, it gives CSARDPQGAWYEQFF.

This clonotype was seen a few times. The rearrangement joins TRBV6-5 to TRBJ2-5, with 8 bases that match TRBD2. This CDR3 spans 14 amino acids. Germline V CDR1 and CDR2: MNHEY, SVGAGI. V trimming: 2 bases; J trimming: 1 base; junction bases outside the gene matches: 0. The CDR3 DNA is TGTGCCAGCAGTTACGGGACTAGCCAAGAGACCCAGTACTTC. This gives the protein CASSYGTSQETQYF.

V is TRBV6-6 and J is TRBJ1-2, with D perhaps matching TRBD1 (6 bases). The CDR3 has 16 amino acids. V dropped 2 bases and J dropped 1 base, with 14 bases sitting between them. Germline V gene data show CDR1 as MNHNY and CDR2 as SVGAGI (reference sequence). The CDR3 reads CASSYAPTGNNYGYTF. For the CDR3, the DNA is TGTGCCAGCAGTTACGCACCGACAGGAAATAACTATGGCTACACCTTC.

This clonotype was recorded once. The V and J genes are TRBV15 and TRBJ2-3; a possible D gene is TRBD1 (6 bases). The CDR3 loop spans 13 amino acids. Germline assignment: CDR1 LNHNV and CDR2 YYDKDF (reference sequence). V lost 3 bases and J 4 bases, leaving 8 bases between the germline ends. The CDR3 here is CATSSPGADTQYF. The CDR3 region has the DNA TGTGCCACCAGCAGCCCAGGGGCAGATACGCAGTATTTT.

This rearrangement joins TRBV5-6 to TRBJ2-7; D may be TRBD2 (5 bases). V was pared by 0 bases and J by 2 bases, with 18 bases between. Germline lookup yields CDR1 SGHDT and CDR2 YYEEEE. The length of the CDR3 is 17 residues. CDR3 bases: TGTGCCAGCAGCTTGGTTCGGAACCGGGATTCTCCCTACGAGCAGTACTTC. Translated: CASSLVRNRDSPYEQYF.

This clonotype was recorded a few times. The CDR3 DNA is TGCGCCAGCAGCCAACAGGTGGCGGGGGAAAACATTCAGTACTTC. It specifies CASSQQVAGENIQYF. The chain is built from TRBV4-3 and TRBJ2-4; 7 positions agree with TRBD2. Germline trimming cut 2 bases from V and 5 bases from J; bases unmatched to any gene: 6. The CDR3 runs to 15 residues. Germline V lookup: CDR1 LGHNA, CDR2 YSLEER.

V gene TRBV27 combines with J gene TRBJ1-4, with TRBD1 matching over 8 bases. This CDR3 has 14 residues. Germline V gives CDR1 MNHEY, CDR2 SMNVEV (reference sequence). Germline trimming cut 5 bases from V and 6 bases from J; bases unmatched to any gene: 5. The CDR3 spells CASSMTGEHEKLFF. For the CDR3, the DNA is TGTGCCAGCAGTATGACAGGGGAGCATGAAAAACTGTTTTTT.

The CDR3 loop is CASSRGVQPQHF. Here the CDR3 DNA reads TGTGCCAGCAGTCGAGGAGTTCAGCCCCAGCATTTT. This chain uses TRBV12-3 or TRBV12-4 with TRBJ1-5; D gene ambiguous. This CDR3 region has 12 residues. V lost 5 bases to trimming and J lost 6 bases, with 8 bases between them.

V and J are TRBV30 and TRBJ2-1; no definite D call. The ends were cut back, 5 bases at V and 7 bases at J, with 12 bases in the middle. The CDR3 sequence is 12 residues long. In germline, CDR1 is GTSNPN, CDR2 SVGIG (reference sequence). CDR3 nucleotide sequence: TGTGCCTGGGGTTGGACCGAGAATGAGCAGTTCTTC. It encodes CAWGWTENEQFF.

This clonotype was observed a handful of times. The J gene is TRBJ1-4, the V gene TRBV5-1, with D hard to call. Looked up from germline, CDR1 is SGHRS and CDR2 is YFSETQ. The CDR3 is made up of 14 amino acids. V lost 0 bases and J 0 bases, leaving 3 bases between the germline ends. The CDR3 sequence: CASSLDATNEKLFF. In DNA, the CDR3 is TGCGCCAGCAGCTTGGATGCAACTAATGAAAAACTGTTTTTT.

This clonotype was seen only a few times. This rearrangement joins TRBV29-1 to TRBJ1-2; no clear D gene. Germline assignment: CDR1 SQVTM and CDR2 ANQGSEA. V lost 2 bases and J 5 bases, leaving 15 bases between the germline ends. There are 14 residues in the CDR3. Here the CDR3 reads CSVELGNRDYGYTF. CDR3 nucleotide sequence: TGCAGCGTTGAACTAGGGAACAGAGATTATGGCTACACCTTC.

The rearrangement joins TRBV19 to TRBJ2-1, with 12 nucleotides matching TRBD2. The CDR3 has 15 residues. Unmatched junction bases numbered 8, after V lost 7 bases and J lost 7 bases. Germline loops: CDR1 LNHDA, CDR2 SQIVND (reference sequence). The CDR3 DNA reads TGTGCCAGTACTATTTCGGGACTAGCGGGTAATGAGCAGTTCTTC. Translated: CASTISGLAGNEQFF.

The chain's CDR3 is CASSYSGFSGANVLTF. As DNA, the CDR3 is TGTGCCAGCAGTTACTCAGGGTTCTCTGGGGCCAACGTCCTGACTTTC. This chain links TRBV6-5 with TRBJ2-6; D gene uncertain. Trimming removed 0 bases at V and 0 bases at J, with 6 bases between. This CDR3 comprises 16 residues. CDR1 and CDR2 from the germline V gene are MNHEY and SVGAGI.

In nucleotides, the CDR3 is TGTGCCAGCAGCTATAGCGGTGAACATTACGAGCAGTACGTC. Protein sequence: CASSYSGEHYEQYV. V usage is TRBV13 and J usage is TRBJ2-7; TRBD2 might be the D (6 bases). Deletions cut 4 bases from V and 4 bases from J, with 14 bases between. Per the germline V gene, CDR1 is PRHDT and CDR2 is FYEKMQ (reference sequence). This CDR3 is built from 14 residues.

This rearrangement joins TRBV30 to TRBJ2-2; D gene unclear. Trimming removed 1 base at V and 7 bases at J, with 7 bases between. Germline CDR1 GTSNPN, CDR2 SVGIG (reference sequence). The CDR3 sequence is 12 residues long. The CDR3 DNA is TGTGCCTGGAGTGACATCCTCGGGGAGCTGTTTTTT. Its translation is CAWSDILGELFF.

This clonotype was seen only a few times. The chain joins TRBV27 to TRBJ2-7; D is perhaps TRBD2 (5 bases). V was pared by 5 bases and J by 0 bases, with 14 bases between. Germline V CDR1 and CDR2: MNHEY, SMNVEV (reference sequence). The CDR3 contains 15 residues. The DNA of the CDR3 is TGTGCCAGCAGTACCGGGGTACGAGGCTCCTACGAGCAGTACTTC. Translating it yields CASSTGVRGSYEQYF.

The chain joins TRBV6-5 to TRBJ2-7; 9 nucleotides match TRBD1. Germline-derived CDR1 and CDR2 are MNHEY and SVGAGI. The V segment lost 5 bases and the J segment 5 bases; nucleotides outside the gene matches: 10. The CDR3 sequence is 15 residues long. The CDR3: CASSHPGQGGHEQYF. In DNA form, the CDR3 reads TGTGCCAGCAGTCACCCGGGACAGGGTGGCCACGAGCAGTACTTC.

A few counts support this clonotype. The chain has TRBV5-1 and TRBJ2-1; 10 nucleotides align to TRBD2. V was pared by 3 bases and J by 4 bases, with 19 bases of the junction left unmatched. The germline V gene has CDR1 SGHRS and CDR2 YFSETQ. This CDR3 is 20 amino acids long. CDR3 protein: CASSYPNRASGSSNYNEQFF. Written as DNA, the CDR3 is TGCGCCAGCAGCTACCCCAATAGGGCTAGCGGGAGTTCGAATTACAATGAGCAGTTCTTC. The full variable domain, with the rest looked up from reference TRBV5-1 and TRBJ2-1, is KAGVTQTPRYLIKTRGQQVTLSCSPISGHRSVSWYQQTPGQGLQFLFEYFSETQRNKGNFPGRFSGRQFSNSRSEMNVSTLELGDSALYLCASSYPNRASGSSNYNEQFFGPGTRLTVL.

The chain joins TRBV12-3 or TRBV12-4 to TRBJ2-3; 9 bases map to TRBD2. The length of the CDR3 is 15 residues. V shed 8 bases and J 4 bases; nucleotides not matched to a gene: 10. CDR3 in amino acids: CASGSSGRTADTQYF. CDR3 sequence (DNA): TGTGCCAGCGGCTCAAGCGGGAGGACCGCAGATACGCAGTATTTT.

The chain joins TRBV11-2 to TRBJ2-7; 14 bases map to TRBD2. The V gene's germline CDR1 is SGHAT and CDR2 FQNNGV. The CDR3 has 15 residues. V trimming: 3 bases; J trimming: 3 bases; junction bases outside the gene matches: 1. This CDR3 reads CASSFGTSGGYEQYF. The CDR3 nucleotides read TGTGCCAGCAGCTTCGGGACTAGCGGGGGCTACGAGCAGTACTTC.

The rearrangement uses TRBV30 and TRBJ2-3; no clear D. The CDR3 sequence is 13 residues long. V was clipped by 4 bases and J by 8 bases, with 16 bases between them. Per germline, CDR1 GTSNPN and CDR2 SVGIG (reference sequence). Here the CDR3 reads CAWKDRGGATQYF. For the CDR3, the DNA is TGTGCCTGGAAGGATCGAGGCGGAGCTACGCAGTATTTT.

The chain joins TRBV19 to TRBJ1-1; D possibly corresponds to TRBD1 (5 bases). Germline V gives CDR1 LNHDA, CDR2 SQIVND (reference sequence). This CDR3 has 15 residues. The V and J ends lost 3 bases and 3 bases respectively, with 14 bases between them. The CDR3 region is CASSMARDFHTEAFF. CDR3 coding DNA: TGTGCCAGTAGTATGGCCAGGGACTTTCACACTGAAGCTTTCTTT.

This chain connects TRBV18 to TRBJ1-2; a possible D gene is TRBD1 (6 bases). Trimming left V 4 bases short and J 0 bases short, with 15 bases between. CDR1 and CDR2 from the germline V gene are KGHSH and LQKENI. This CDR3 is built from 16 residues. This CDR3 reads CASSHGDWGPNYGYTF. CDR3 DNA: TGTGCCAGCTCACACGGAGACTGGGGGCCTAACTATGGCTACACCTTC. Supplemented by reference TRBV18 and TRBJ1-2, the full variable domain reads NAGVMQNPRHLVRRRGQEARLRCSPMKGHSHVYWYRQLPEEGLKFMVYLQKENIIDESGMPKERFSAEFPKEGPSILRIQQVVRGDSAAYFCASSHGDWGPNYGYTFGSGTRLTVV.

The gene calls are TRBV4-3 and TRBJ1-5, with D hard to call. Trimming shortened V by 3 bases and J by 0 bases, and 6 bases separated the two germline ends. The CDR3 consists of 14 residues. Looked up from germline, CDR1 is LGHNA and CDR2 is YSLEER. DNA for the CDR3: TGCGCCAGCAGCCAGACCTATAGCAATCAGCCCCAGCATTTT. This encodes CASSQTYSNQPQHF.